The 18 T cell receptor beta chains reported below all come from one sample, sequenced in a study of T cells in Graves' hyperthyroidism and ophthalmopathy. Amplified TCR beta CDR3 regions came from RNA transcripts. TCR CDR3 regions were first amplified by RT-PCR with HTBI primers. TCRdb independently ran MiXCR on the multiplex PCR reads; one entry per CDR3 protein. The table lists 500,000 to 650,000 distinct CDR3 sequences, roughly 15% of them singletons, with 17% in the top ten. The specimen was blood. All receptors come from a young woman with Graves' ophthalmopathy.

This clonotype showed up many times. The chain recombines TRBV2 with TRBJ2-7; 9 positions match TRBD2. The trim removed 3 bases at V and 3 bases at J, leaving 3 bases unmatched. CDR3 size: 14 residues. CDR1 SNHLY and CDR2 FYNNEI come from the germline V gene. CDR3 bases: TGTGCCAGCAGTGATAGCGGGAGCTTCTACGAGCAGTACTTC. It yields the protein CASSDSGSFYEQYF.

This clonotype was detected ten times or more. This chain links TRBV2 with TRBJ1-1; D is unclear. From germline, CDR1 is SNHLY and CDR2 FYNNEI. Trimming took off 5 bases at V and 4 bases at J, with 11 bases between the two ends. The CDR3 covers 13 residues. This CDR3 is CASSHDRSTEAFF. For the CDR3, the DNA is TGTGCCAGCAGTCACGACCGAAGCACTGAAGCTTTCTTT.

This clonotype appeared a few times. The CDR3 nucleotides read TGTGCCAGCAGGAACCGGGAGGACACTGAAGCTTTCTTT. It translates to CASRNREDTEAFF. The rearrangement links TRBV6-1 to TRBJ1-1; D is ambiguous. CDR3 length equals 13 residues. Germline lookup yields CDR1 MNHNS and CDR2 SASEGT. Trimming took 6 bases from V and 3 from J, leaving 11 bases between them.

The chain employs TRBV6-1 and TRBJ1-4, with unresolved D. V was shortened by 3 bases and J by 4 bases, with 6 bases between the two germline ends. In germline, CDR1 is MNHNS, CDR2 SASEGT. The CDR3 extends over 13 amino acids. The CDR3 coding sequence is TGTGCCAGCAGTGAGGCAGATAATGAAAAACTGTTTTTT. It codes for CASSEADNEKLFF.

This clonotype was counted between two and nine times. This CDR3 fails to terminate in the conserved phenylalanine or tryptophan, so it likely reflects a read error. The chain joins TRBV15 to TRBJ1-1, with D perhaps matching TRBD1 (6 bases). The length of the CDR3 is 21 residues. The V gene lost 4 bases and the J gene lost 3 bases, with 33 bases spanning the gap. CDR1 LNHNV and CDR2 YYDKDF come from the germline V gene (reference sequence). The CDR3 loop reads CATSTEGVKYLDGQRYTEAFL. The CDR3 bases are TGTGCCACCAGCACAGAAGGGGTGAAGTATCTTGACGGACAGCGATACACTGAAGCTTTCCTT.

This clonotype was observed at least ten times. The chain combines TRBV12-3 or TRBV12-4 with TRBJ1-4; D unresolved. The CDR3 has 14 amino acids. V dropped 2 bases and J dropped 4 bases, with 8 bases sitting between them. The CDR3 DNA sequence: TGTGCCAGCAGTTTATTACGGAGTAATGAAAAACTGTTTTTT. It translates to CASSLLRSNEKLFF.

This clonotype showed up just a few times. This chain links TRBV19 with TRBJ2-3, with 9 bases aligning to TRBD2. V trimming: 6 bases; J trimming: 5 bases; junction bases outside the gene matches: 3. Germline V lookup: CDR1 LNHDA, CDR2 SQIVND (reference sequence). CDR3 length equals 13 residues. The DNA of the CDR3 is TGTGCCAGTAGCTTAGCGGGGGAAGATACGCAGTATTTT. This gives the protein CASSLAGEDTQYF. The complete variable domain, with remaining parts taken from reference TRBV19 and TRBJ2-3, reads DGGITQSPKYLFRKEGQNVTLSCEQNLNHDAMYWYRQDPGQGLRLIYYSQIVNDFQKGDIAEGYSVSREKKESFPLTVTSAQKNPTAFYLCASSLAGEDTQYFGPGTRLTVL.

This clonotype was seen many times. The V gene is TRBV12-3 or TRBV12-4, the J gene TRBJ2-7; the D gene is possibly TRBD2 (6 bases). Trimming cost V 7 bases and J 2 bases, with 15 bases left between them. This CDR3 is 14 amino acids long. This CDR3 is CASTLDYSTYEQYF. The CDR3, as DNA: TGTGCCAGCACTTTGGACTATTCGACCTACGAGCAGTACTTC.

In regard to this clonotype: This may come from a read error, since a much larger clone is one base off. The chain uses TRBV6-2 or TRBV6-3 and TRBJ2-7, with D possibly being TRBD2 (5 bases). This CDR3 contains 12 residues. The germline gives CDR1 MNHEY, CDR2 SVGEGT. CDR3 DNA: TGTGCCGGCAGTTGGAGGCTTTACGAGCAGTACTTC. Encoded protein: CAGSWRLYEQYF.

This clonotype was seen more than once but under ten times. The CDR3 is CSGVGLAGGPKDTQYF. In DNA form, the CDR3 reads TGCAGCGGGGTAGGACTAGCGGGAGGGCCGAAGGATACGCAGTATTTT. The chain is built from TRBV29-1 and TRBJ2-3; TRBD2 agrees at 15 bases. CDR1 and CDR2 from the germline V gene are SQVTM and ANQGSEA. With 7 bases clipped from V and 6 bases from J, the junction kept 11 bases outside the gene matches. CDR3 length: 16 residues.

This clonotype was seen ten or more times. The rearrangement joins TRBV28 to TRBJ1-2; D is unclear. Trimming took off 5 bases at V and 4 bases at J, with 14 bases between the two ends. Germline assignment: CDR1 MDHEN and CDR2 SYDVKM. The CDR3 has 14 amino acids. CDR3 bases: TGTGCCAGCAGTGGTGGACTGTCTCCCTATGGCTACACCTTC. It translates to CASSGGLSPYGYTF.

This clonotype was seen a handful of times. CDR3 nucleotides: TGTGCCAGCAGCCAAGGGACAACAGGGGGACCCTCCTATGGCTACACCTTC. Translation: CASSQGTTGGPSYGYTF. This chain connects TRBV3-1 to TRBJ1-2; 8 bases fit TRBD1. CDR3 length: 17 residues. The germline gives CDR1 LGHDT, CDR2 YNNKEL (reference sequence). J lost 4 bases, V lost 1 base, and 11 bases had no gene match.

V is TRBV7-2 and J is TRBJ2-1; 12 bases line up with TRBD2. The V gene's germline CDR1 is SGHTA and CDR2 FQGNSA. This CDR3 is 17 amino acids long. J lost 8 bases, V lost 4 bases, and 12 bases had no gene match. CDR3 sequence (DNA): TGTGCCAGCAGCTCCCGGGCCGGGACTAGCGGGTTGTATGAGCAGTTCTTC. Translating it yields CASSSRAGTSGLYEQFF.

This clonotype was detected a few times. CDR3 in amino acids: CASNDWNSPLHF. The CDR3, as DNA: TGTGCCAGCAATGATTGGAATTCACCCCTCCACTTT. V usage is TRBV11-2 and J usage is TRBJ1-6; D not resolved. This CDR3 is 12 amino acids long. The germline CDR1 and CDR2 sequences are SGHAT and FQNNGV. The V end was cut by 7 bases, the J end by 7 bases, with 8 bases between.

This clonotype appeared a few times. The CDR3 nucleotides are TGTGCCAGCAGCTTAATGGGGGGTATGCAGACCTACAATGAGCAGTTCTTC. Translated: CASSLMGGMQTYNEQFF. This chain uses TRBV5-4 with TRBJ2-1; maybe TRBD2 (6 bases). Per germline, CDR1 SGHNT and CDR2 YYREEE (reference sequence). CDR3 length: 17 residues. Trimming stripped 2 bases from V and 2 bases from J, with 17 bases between.

The chain has TRBV7-9 and TRBJ2-1; 11 bases are shared with TRBD2. This CDR3 contains 16 residues. Germline CDR1 is SEHNR and CDR2 is FQNEAQ (reference sequence). V dropped 5 bases and J dropped 4; count of bases not matched to a gene: 7. For the CDR3, the DNA is TGTGCCAGCAGCCTAACGGGACTAGCGGAGTACAATGAGCAGTTCTTC. This encodes CASSLTGLAEYNEQFF.

The chain uses TRBV7-6 and TRBJ2-5, with D unclear. Germline loops: CDR1 SGHVS, CDR2 FNYEAQ. This CDR3 has 14 amino acids. V dropped 6 bases and J dropped 5 bases, with 16 bases sitting between them. The CDR3, as DNA: TGTGCCAGCAGTGTGGGGTGGATGATGGAGACCCAGTACTTC. Translating it yields CASSVGWMMETQYF.

This clonotype occurred many times. This rearrangement joins TRBV27 to TRBJ1-1; 9 positions match TRBD1. This CDR3 spans 17 amino acids. The germline gives CDR1 MNHEY, CDR2 SMNVEV (reference sequence). The V and J ends lost 5 bases and 0 bases, in that order; junction bases with no gene match: 10. CDR3 sequence (DNA): TGTGCCAGCAGTCTTCTTTCCGGGACAGGGTTGAACACTGAAGCTTTCTTT. Translating it yields CASSLLSGTGLNTEAFF.